These T cell receptor beta chains were read from a single sample in a study of early T cells in non-severe SARS-CoV-2 infection. TCRdb re-derived calls from the 5' RACE reads in MiXCR, one entry per CDR3 protein. Here the sample spans tens of thousands of distinct CDR3 sequences, around a tenth being singletons. The sample consisted of whole blood, taken at baseline. The receptors here all came from an adult who was a healthcare worker with PCR-confirmed SARS-CoV-2 infection or an uninfected control (not recorded which). The CDR3 runs from the conserved cysteine through the conserved F or W. D genes are given only for firm matches. Expanded clones get a size class; other rows say once, few or many, or leave the size out.

len	j_gene	v_gene	abundance	d_gene	CDR3aa	CDR3nt
13	TRBJ2-1	TRBV24-1	many	-	CATSDRRYNEQFF	TGTGCCACCAGTGATCGGCGTTACAATGAGCAGTTCTTC
16	TRBJ2-6	TRBV2	-	TRBD1	CASRGDRGSGANVLTF	TGTGCCAGCAGGGGAGACAGGGGGTCTGGGGCCAACGTCCTGACTTTC
14	TRBJ1-2	TRBV11-2	many	-	CASSLDRASYGYTF	TGTGCCAGCAGCTTAGATCGGGCCTCCTATGGCTACACCTTC
11	TRBJ1-1	TRBV3-1	many	-	CASRGNTEAFF	TGTGCCAGCAGAGGGAACACTGAAGCTTTCTTT
15	TRBJ2-1	TRBV19	-	TRBD1	CASRTGTGANNEQFF	TGTGCCAGTAGGACCGGGACAGGGGCCAACAATGAGCAGTTCTTC
15	TRBJ2-5	TRBV9	few	-	CASSAEGRQVGSQYF	TGTGCCAGCAGCGCGGAAGGACGCCAGGTCGGGAGCCAGTACTTC
15	TRBJ2-3	TRBV5-1	-	TRBD2	CASSPLAGNTDTQYF	TGCGCCAGCAGCCCACTAGCGGGGAACACAGATACGCAGTATTTT
16	TRBJ2-3	TRBV5-1	-	TRBD2	CASSPTDSGGGDTQYF	TGCGCCAGCAGCCCCACCGACAGCGGGGGAGGGGATACGCAGTATTTT
15	TRBJ2-2	TRBV7-3	few	-	CASSPRQGGTGELFF	TGTGCCAGCAGCCCAAGACAGGGAGGTACCGGGGAGCTGTTTTTT
13	TRBJ1-2	TRBV12-3/TRBV12-4	once	-	CASSSGKNYGYTF	TGTGCCAGCAGTTCCGGGAAAAACTATGGCTACACCTTC